What follows is one T cell receptor (beta chain) and its context. Its specificity is not known. TCRdb's copy holds only in-frame clones and misses some; the assay was immunoSEQ multiplex PCR. The sample carries about 9,000 clones, roughly 60% recorded once. This sample is drawn from a study of radiation and T cells in renal cell carcinoma. The study's findings and limits: Without pretreatment biopsies, baseline tumor clonotype presence was undetermined. Irradiated tumors held more dominant CDR3 motifs than control tumors. Tumor samples were small regions of approximately 1 g.

The V end was cut by 5 bases, the J end by 6 bases, with 5 bases between. Germline V CDR1 and CDR2: DFQATT, SNEGSKA (reference sequence). This CDR3 contains 10 residues. This sample's treatment: 15 Gy SBRT to primary tumor, nephrectomy 4 weeks later. Nephrectomy followed 15 Gy stereotactic body radiation by 4 weeks. This TCR was recovered from a woman between 45 and 65 years old with renal cell carcinoma. Sequenced here: tumor tissue, sampled from a patient whose treatment included radiotherapy and nephrectomy. The chain links TRBV20-1 to TRBJ2-1; a possible D gene is TRBD1 (5 bases). CDR3 in amino acids: CSAQGNEQFF. The CDR3 nucleotides read TGCAGTGCTCAGGGCAATGAGCAGTTCTTC.